This entry features one TCR beta chain sequence. Antigen specificity is unknown. Using MiXCR, TCRdb re-called clones from the PCR reads. The repertoire holds 15,000 to 20,000 clones, with around 23% as singletons. This record belongs to a study of metastatic and nonmetastatic thyroid tumors. General observations from the study: Across blood and tumor, TCR beta diversity in malignant thyroid tumors was reportedly significantly higher than in benign nodules.

Thyroid surgery had not been preceded by any treatment in any patient. Trimming took 3 bases from V and 2 from J, leaving 10 bases between them. Germline CDR1 is MGHRA and CDR2 is YSYEKL. This CDR3 has 14 amino acids. The chain uses TRBV4-1 and TRBJ1-1, with D unclear. This TCR was recovered from a female donor with papillary thyroid cancer or a benign thyroid nodule (not recorded which). Some clones in this sample may be carry-over from other donors' samples. The sample taken for sequencing was adjacent normal tissue. CDR3 DNA: TGCGCCAGCAGCCAGACGTATGTCAACACTGAAGCTTTCTTT. Translated, it gives CASSQTYVNTEAFF.